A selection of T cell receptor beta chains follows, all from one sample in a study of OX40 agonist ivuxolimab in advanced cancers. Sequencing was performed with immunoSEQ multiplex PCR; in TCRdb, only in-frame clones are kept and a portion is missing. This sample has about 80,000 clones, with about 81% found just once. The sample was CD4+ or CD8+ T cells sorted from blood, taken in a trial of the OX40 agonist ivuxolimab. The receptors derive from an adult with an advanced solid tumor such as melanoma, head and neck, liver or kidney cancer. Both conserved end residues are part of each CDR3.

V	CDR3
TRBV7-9	CASSQTTGMGTDTQYF
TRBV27	CASSRLPGVYEQYF
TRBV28	CASSPDRGNQPQHF
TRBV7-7	CASSLGVDGAGKTQYF
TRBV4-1	CASSLSGAGNQPQHF
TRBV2	CASSEPGTARYFGAFF
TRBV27	CASSFSGGYNSPLHF
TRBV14	CARLTGTNYGYTF
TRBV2	CASSGEPNTEAFF
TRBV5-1	CASSLTVDLYEQYF
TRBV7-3	CASSPQERGYNEQFF
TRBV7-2	CASSLEQLNTEAFF
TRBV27	CASSPRDRVWFGNQPQHF